One and the same sample provided the 14 T cell receptor beta chains below, sequenced in a study of blood T cells in healthy people across ages. Primed by a sample-barcoded 5' primer and a J-beta primer mix, a second PCR proceeded for about 7 to 12 cycles. TCRdb re-derived calls from the 5' RACE reads in MiXCR, one entry per CDR3 protein. The data contain around 1,500,000 distinct CDR3 sequences, 28% of them singletons. The sequenced sample was blood. The receptor source for this set is a woman in her 30s in good health.

This clonotype showed up just once. The chain joins TRBV7-2 to TRBJ2-1, with D maybe TRBD1 (7 bases). Germline CDR1 reads SGHTA; CDR2 reads FQGNSA. This CDR3 is 17 amino acids long. Trimming took 0 bases from V and 7 from J, leaving 19 bases between them. The CDR3 region is CTSSLAGSAGGQNEQFF. As DNA, the CDR3 is TGTACCAGCAGCTTAGCGGGATCGGCAGGGGGGCAAAATGAGCAGTTCTTC.

Here the CDR3 reads CATSRERGGTDTQYF. CDR3 coding DNA: TGTGCCACCAGCAGAGAGCGGGGGGGCACAGATACGCAGTATTTT. The chain employs TRBV15 and TRBJ2-3; TRBD2 agrees at 8 bases. Losses at the gene ends were 0 bases for V and 1 base for J; bases not matched to a gene: 0. Germline V gene sequence: CDR1 LNHNV, CDR2 YYDKDF (reference sequence). CDR3 length: 15 residues. Using reference TRBV15 and TRBJ2-3 for the parts outside the CDR3, the full variable domain is DAMVIQNPRYQVTQFGKPVTLSCSQTLNHNVMYWYQQKSSQAPKLLFHYYDKDFNNEADTPDNFQSRRPNTSFCFLDIRSPGLGDTAMYLCATSRERGGTDTQYFGPGTRLTVL.

The J gene is TRBJ1-5, the V gene TRBV5-5; D gene uncertain. CDR1 is SGHKS and CDR2 is YYEKEE in the germline V gene (reference sequence). This CDR3 is built from 16 residues. V lost 4 bases and J 0 bases, leaving 14 bases between the germline ends. CDR3 residues: CASSPMAGNSNQPQHF. In DNA form, the CDR3 reads TGTGCCAGCAGCCCGATGGCGGGGAATAGCAATCAGCCCCAGCATTTT.

For this clonotype: This may be a read error, as it is one base from a much larger clone. V is TRBV12-3 or TRBV12-4 and J is TRBJ2-5; 9 nucleotides match TRBD1. With the DNA end fitting TRBJ2-7 better, the J assignment may be wrong. This CDR3 region has 17 residues. The CDR3 sequence is CASSRKASGQGIFEQYF. For the CDR3, the DNA is TGTGCCAGCAGTCGCAAAGCCTCGGGACAGGGAATATTCGAGCAGTACTTC.

The chain is built from TRBV15 and TRBJ2-7; D ambiguous. The CDR3 has 13 amino acids. V lost 9 bases to trimming and J lost 3 bases, with 15 bases between them. The V gene's germline CDR1 is LNHNV and CDR2 YYDKDF (reference sequence). DNA of the CDR3: TGTGCCACAAGCCCAGCCGACATCTACGAGCAGTACTTC. Translated, it gives CATSPADIYEQYF.

This clonotype was seen at least ten times. The rearrangement joins TRBV9 to TRBJ2-1, with D perhaps TRBD2 (6 bases). The CDR3 consists of 14 residues. Trimming pared 9 bases from V and 4 bases from J, leaving 17 bases between. Germline CDR1 SGDLS, CDR2 YYNGEE. CDR3 loop: CATAASELYNEQFF. In nucleotides, the CDR3 is TGTGCCACCGCCGCTAGCGAGCTTTACAATGAGCAGTTCTTC.

Regarding this clonotype: This may stem from a read error, because a much larger clone lies one nucleotide away. The chain is built from TRBV6-6 and TRBJ1-1, with D tentatively TRBD1 (5 bases). Per the germline V gene, CDR1 is MNHNY and CDR2 is SVGAGI (reference sequence). CDR3 length equals 12 residues. The CDR3, as DNA: TGTACCAGCAACGACGGGGGCACTGAAGCTTTCTTT. The encoded protein is CTSNDGGTEAFF.

The CDR3 bases are TGTGCCAGCAGCCAATTTGACCTGACAGGAGACCCCACCGGGGAGCTGTTTTTT. As protein: CASSQFDLTGDPTGELFF. The chain carries TRBV5-5 and TRBJ2-2; D may be TRBD1 (6 bases). Trimming removed 4 bases from V and 4 bases from J, with 23 bases in between. The CDR3 is 18 residues long. Germline assignment: CDR1 SGHKS and CDR2 YYEKEE (reference sequence).

This clonotype was seen repeatedly, ten times or more. V and J are TRBV6-5 and TRBJ1-1; D is uncertain. The CDR3 runs 13 residues. Germline loops: CDR1 MNHEY, CDR2 SVGAGI. The V end was cut by 6 bases, the J end by 0 bases, with 8 bases between. DNA for the CDR3: TGTGCCAGCAGCCGGAGTGTGAACACTGAAGCTTTCTTT. Protein product: CASSRSVNTEAFF.

The chain couples TRBV20-1 to TRBJ2-1, with D tentatively TRBD2 (6 bases). This CDR3 region has 12 residues. Trimming took off 3 bases at V and 12 bases at J, with 15 bases between the two ends. Germline assignment: CDR1 DFQATT and CDR2 SNEGSKA (reference sequence). The CDR3 bases are TGCAGTGCTAGGGGCGGGGACTGGCTGCAGTTCTTC. Translating gives CSARGGDWLQFF.

This clonotype was seen a handful of times. A clone one base away is much larger, so this may be a read error. The chain joins TRBV12-3 or TRBV12-4 to TRBJ2-7; D uncertain. CDR3 length: 13 residues. DNA of the CDR3: TGTGCCAGCAGTTTAGGACAAATCTACGAGCGGTACTTC. It encodes CASSLGQIYERYF.

V and J are TRBV18 and TRBJ2-7, with D perhaps TRBD2 (5 bases). Looked up from germline, CDR1 is KGHSH and CDR2 is LQKENI. Trimming removed 3 bases at V and 4 bases at J, with 10 bases between. This CDR3 comprises 13 residues. CDR3 nucleotides: TGTGCCAGCTCACCTTCGACTATTTACGAGCAGTACTTC. This sequence encodes CASSPSTIYEQYF. The whole variable domain, filled in from reference TRBV18 and TRBJ2-7, reads NAGVMQNPRHLVRRRGQEARLRCSPMKGHSHVYWYRQLPEEGLKFMVYLQKENIIDESGMPKERFSAEFPKEGPSILRIQQVVRGDSAAYFCASSPSTIYEQYFGPGTRLTVT.

This sequence joins TRBV10-3 and TRBJ1-3; D unclear. V was shortened by 6 bases and J by 0 bases, with 12 bases between the two germline ends. This CDR3 contains 15 residues. CDR1 is ENHRY and CDR2 is SYGVKD in the germline V gene. CDR3 sequence reads: CAISRTELSGNTIYF. CDR3 sequence (DNA): TGTGCCATCAGCCGGACGGAGCTCTCTGGAAACACCATATATTTT.

V usage is TRBV29-1 and J usage is TRBJ1-1; D gene unclear. Trimming left V 1 base short and J 5 bases short, with 11 bases between. Germline V CDR1 and CDR2: SQVTM, ANQGSEA. The CDR3 consists of 13 residues. For the CDR3, the DNA is TGCAGCGTTGAAGGAATCGAGGAGACTGAAGCTTTCTTT. Protein: CSVEGIEETEAFF.